The sequence of this T cell receptor beta chain was determined in a study of cytomegalovirus exposure and HLA in healthy donors. In regard to this clone: Antigen unknown.

Study results and limitations: In a later analysis, approximately 18,000 TCR beta sequences were associated with HLA alleles at 0.05 false discovery rate. Later analysis demonstrated an association between a missense DCLRE1C variant and TCR beta V- and J-gene trimming.

Amplification used 60 Vbeta primers and 13 Jbeta primers. Using immunoSEQ multiplex PCR, the repertoire was profiled, and TCRdb retains in-frame clones only, with some absent. The sample records around 180,000 clones, 75% to 85% being singletons. This receptor was identified in a woman under 30 in good health and CMV-seropositive. Sequenced input: PBMCs.

This CDR3 is CASSLGQGVEQYF. In DNA form, the CDR3 reads TGTGCCAGCAGCTTAGGACAGGGGGTCGAGCAGTACTTC. This chain connects TRBV13 to TRBJ2-5, with 8 bases matching TRBD1. TRBJ2-7 matches the DNA end more closely, so the J call is doubtful. The length of the CDR3 is 13 residues. Germline V CDR1 and CDR2: PRHDT, FYEKMQ (reference sequence).